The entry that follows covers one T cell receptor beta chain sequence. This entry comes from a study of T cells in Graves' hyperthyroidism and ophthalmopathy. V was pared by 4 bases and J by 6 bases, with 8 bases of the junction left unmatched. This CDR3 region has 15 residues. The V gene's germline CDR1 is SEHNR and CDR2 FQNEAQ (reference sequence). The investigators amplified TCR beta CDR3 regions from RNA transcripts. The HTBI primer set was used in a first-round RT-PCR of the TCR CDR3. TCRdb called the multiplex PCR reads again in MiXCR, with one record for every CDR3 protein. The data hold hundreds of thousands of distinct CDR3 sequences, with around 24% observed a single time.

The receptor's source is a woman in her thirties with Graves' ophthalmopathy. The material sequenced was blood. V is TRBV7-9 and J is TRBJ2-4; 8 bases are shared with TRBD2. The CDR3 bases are TGTGCCAGCAGCTCACCGGGACTAGGTGTAAACATTCAGTACTTC. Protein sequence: CASSSPGLGVNIQYF.